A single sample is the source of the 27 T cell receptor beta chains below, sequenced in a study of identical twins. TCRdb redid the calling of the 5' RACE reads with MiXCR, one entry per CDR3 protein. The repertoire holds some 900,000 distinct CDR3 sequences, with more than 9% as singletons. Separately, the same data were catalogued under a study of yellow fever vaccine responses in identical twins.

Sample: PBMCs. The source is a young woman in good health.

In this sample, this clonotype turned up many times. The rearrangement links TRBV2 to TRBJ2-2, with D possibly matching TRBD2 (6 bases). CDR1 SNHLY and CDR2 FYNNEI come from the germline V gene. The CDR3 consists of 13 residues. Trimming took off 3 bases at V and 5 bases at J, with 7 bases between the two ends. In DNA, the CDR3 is TGTGCCAGCAGTGAGGCGGGGACCGGGGAGCTGTTTTTT. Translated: CASSEAGTGELFF.

CDR3 region: CASSPEGLQETQYF. The CDR3 DNA reads TGTGCCAGCTCACCTGAGGGGTTACAAGAGACCCAGTACTTC. The V call is TRBV18, the J call TRBJ2-5, with D tentatively TRBD1 or TRBD2 (5 bases each). Per the germline V gene, CDR1 is KGHSH and CDR2 is LQKENI. The V end was cut by 3 bases, the J end by 2 bases, with 10 bases between. CDR3 length: 14 amino acids. Supplemented by reference TRBV18 and TRBJ2-5, the full variable domain reads NAGVMQNPRHLVRRRGQEARLRCSPMKGHSHVYWYRQLPEEGLKFMVYLQKENIIDESGMPKERFSAEFPKEGPSILRIQQVVRGDSAAYFCASSPEGLQETQYFGPGTRLLVL.

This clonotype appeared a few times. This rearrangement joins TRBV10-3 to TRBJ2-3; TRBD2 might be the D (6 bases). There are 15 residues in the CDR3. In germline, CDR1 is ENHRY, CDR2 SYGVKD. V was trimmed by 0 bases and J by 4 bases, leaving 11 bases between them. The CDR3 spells CAISESLADPDTQYF. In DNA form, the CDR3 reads TGTGCCATCAGTGAGTCACTAGCAGACCCAGATACGCAGTATTTT.

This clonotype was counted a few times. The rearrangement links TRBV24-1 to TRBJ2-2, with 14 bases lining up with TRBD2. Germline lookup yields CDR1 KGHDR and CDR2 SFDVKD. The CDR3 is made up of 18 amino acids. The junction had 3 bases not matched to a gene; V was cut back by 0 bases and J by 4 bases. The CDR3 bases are TGTGCCACCAGTGATTTGGGACTAGCGGGGGGCCCCACCGGGGAGCTGTTTTTT. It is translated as CATSDLGLAGGPTGELFF.

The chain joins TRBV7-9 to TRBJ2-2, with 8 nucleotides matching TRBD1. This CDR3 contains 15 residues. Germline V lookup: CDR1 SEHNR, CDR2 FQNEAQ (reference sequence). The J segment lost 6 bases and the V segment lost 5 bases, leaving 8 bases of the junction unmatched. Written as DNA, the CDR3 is TGTGCCAGCAGCCCTTGGACAGGGCGGCCCGGGGAGCTGTTTTTT. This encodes CASSPWTGRPGELFF.

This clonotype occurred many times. DNA of the CDR3: TGCGCCAGCAGCTTGGAAACTTCGGGCACCGGGGAGCTGTTTTTT. Its protein product is CASSLETSGTGELFF. The gene calls are TRBV5-1 and TRBJ2-2, with D hard to call. The CDR3 has 15 amino acids. Trimming removed 0 bases at V and 4 bases at J, with 10 bases between. Per the germline V gene, CDR1 is SGHRS and CDR2 is YFSETQ. Using reference TRBV5-1 and TRBJ2-2 for the parts outside the CDR3, the full variable domain is KAGVTQTPRYLIKTRGQQVTLSCSPISGHRSVSWYQQTPGQGLQFLFEYFSETQRNKGNFPGRFSGRQFSNSRSEMNVSTLELGDSALYLCASSLETSGTGELFFGEGSRLTVL.

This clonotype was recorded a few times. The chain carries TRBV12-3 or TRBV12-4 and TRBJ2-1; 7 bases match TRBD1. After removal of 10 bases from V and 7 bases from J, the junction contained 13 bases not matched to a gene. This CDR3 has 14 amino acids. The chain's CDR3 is CAIFPGGKGNEQFF. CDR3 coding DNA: TGTGCCATCTTTCCAGGGGGTAAGGGAAATGAGCAGTTCTTC.

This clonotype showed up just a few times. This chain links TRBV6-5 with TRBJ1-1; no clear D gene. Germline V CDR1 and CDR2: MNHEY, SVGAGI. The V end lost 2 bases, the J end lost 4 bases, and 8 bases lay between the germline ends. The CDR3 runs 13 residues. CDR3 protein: CASSYGSPTEAFF. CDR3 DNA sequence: TGTGCCAGCAGTTACGGAAGCCCCACTGAAGCTTTCTTT.

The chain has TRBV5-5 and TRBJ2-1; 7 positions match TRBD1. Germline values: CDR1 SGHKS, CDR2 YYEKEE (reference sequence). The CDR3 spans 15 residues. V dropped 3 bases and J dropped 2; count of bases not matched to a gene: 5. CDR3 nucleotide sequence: TGTGCCAGCAGCTCTACAGGGGAGCCCTACAATGAGCAGTTCTTC. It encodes CASSSTGEPYNEQFF.

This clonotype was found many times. CDR3 loop: CASSPTEYSNQPQHF. CDR3 DNA sequence: TGTGCCAGCAGTCCGACAGAATATAGCAATCAGCCCCAGCATTTT. The chain has TRBV28 and TRBJ1-5; D may be TRBD1 (5 bases). The CDR3 sequence is 15 residues long. Trimming took off 5 bases at V and 0 bases at J, with 11 bases between the two ends. Per the germline V gene, CDR1 is MDHEN and CDR2 is SYDVKM. The whole variable domain, remainder taken from reference TRBV28 and TRBJ1-5, is DVKVTQSSRYLVKRTGEKVFLECVQDMDHENMFWYRQDPGLGLRLIYFSYDVKMKEKGDIPEGYSVSREKKERFSLILESASTNQTSMYLCASSPTEYSNQPQHFGDGTRLSIL.

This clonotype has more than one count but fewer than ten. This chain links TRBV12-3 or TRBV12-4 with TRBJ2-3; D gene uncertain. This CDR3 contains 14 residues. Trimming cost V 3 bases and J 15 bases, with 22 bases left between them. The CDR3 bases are TGTGCCAGCAGTTTTTGGTCACGACTTCTCCCCGGTTATTTT. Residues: CASSFWSRLLPGYF.

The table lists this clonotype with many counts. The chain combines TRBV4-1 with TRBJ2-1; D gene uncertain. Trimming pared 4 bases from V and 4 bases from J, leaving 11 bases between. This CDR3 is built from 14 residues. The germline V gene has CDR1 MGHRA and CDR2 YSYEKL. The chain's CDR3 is CASSPRIGYNEQFF. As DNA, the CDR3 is TGCGCCAGCAGCCCAAGGATCGGATACAATGAGCAGTTCTTC.

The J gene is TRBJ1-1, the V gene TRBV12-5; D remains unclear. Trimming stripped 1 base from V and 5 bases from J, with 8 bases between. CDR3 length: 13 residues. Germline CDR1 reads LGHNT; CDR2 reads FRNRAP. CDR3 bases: TGTGCTAGTGGTTTGGGCCTTACTACTGAAGCTTTCTTT. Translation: CASGLGLTTEAFF. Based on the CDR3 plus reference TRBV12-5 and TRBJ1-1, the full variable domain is DARVTQTPRHKVTEMGQEVTMRCQPILGHNTVFWYRQTMMQGLELLAYFRNRAPLDDSGMPKDRFSAEMPDATLATLKIQPSEPRDSAVYFCASGLGLTTEAFFGQGTRLTVV.

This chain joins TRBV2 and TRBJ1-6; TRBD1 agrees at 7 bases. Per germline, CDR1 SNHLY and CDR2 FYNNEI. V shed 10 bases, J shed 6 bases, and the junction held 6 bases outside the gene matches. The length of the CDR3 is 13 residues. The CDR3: CATTGDGNSPLHF. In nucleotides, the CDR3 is TGTGCCACAACAGGGGATGGTAATTCACCCCTCCACTTT.

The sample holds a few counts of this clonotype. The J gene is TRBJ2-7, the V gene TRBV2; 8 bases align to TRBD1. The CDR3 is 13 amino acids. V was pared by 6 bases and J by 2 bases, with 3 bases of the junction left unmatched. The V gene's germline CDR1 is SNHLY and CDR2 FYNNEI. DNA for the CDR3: TGTGCCAGCAGGGACAGGGAACCCTACGAGCAGTACTTC. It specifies CASRDREPYEQYF.

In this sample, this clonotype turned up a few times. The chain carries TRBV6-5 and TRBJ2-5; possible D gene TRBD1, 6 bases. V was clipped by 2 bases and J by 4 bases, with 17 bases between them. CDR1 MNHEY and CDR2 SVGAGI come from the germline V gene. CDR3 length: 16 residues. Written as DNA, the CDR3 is TGTGCCAGCAGTTACACAGGGACCGCGTTGGGAGAGACCCAGTACTTC. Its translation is CASSYTGTALGETQYF.

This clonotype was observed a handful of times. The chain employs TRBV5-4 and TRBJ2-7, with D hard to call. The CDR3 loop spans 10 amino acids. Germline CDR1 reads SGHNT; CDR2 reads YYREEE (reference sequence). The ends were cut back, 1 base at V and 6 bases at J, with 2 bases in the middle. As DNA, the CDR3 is TGTGCCAGCAGCTTGCTCGAGCAGTACGTC. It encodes CASSLLEQYV.

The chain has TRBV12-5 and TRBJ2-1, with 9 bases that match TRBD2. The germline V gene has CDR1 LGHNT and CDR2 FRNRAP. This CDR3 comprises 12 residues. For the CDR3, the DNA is TGTGTTACCCCGGGACTAGCCAATGAGCAGTTCTTC. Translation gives CVTPGLANEQFF.

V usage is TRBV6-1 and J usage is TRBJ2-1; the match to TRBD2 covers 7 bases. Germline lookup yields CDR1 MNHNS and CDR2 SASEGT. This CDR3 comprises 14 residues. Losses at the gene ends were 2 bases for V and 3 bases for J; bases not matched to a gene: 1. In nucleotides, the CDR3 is TGTGCCAGCAGTGAATGGGGGGGCTACAATGAGCAGTTCTTC. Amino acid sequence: CASSEWGGYNEQFF.

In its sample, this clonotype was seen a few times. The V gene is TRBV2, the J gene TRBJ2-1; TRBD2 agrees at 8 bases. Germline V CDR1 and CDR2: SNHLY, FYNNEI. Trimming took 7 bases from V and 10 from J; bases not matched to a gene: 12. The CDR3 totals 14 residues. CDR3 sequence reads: CASTSAVGRGEQFF. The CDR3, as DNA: TGTGCCAGCACATCCGCCGTCGGGAGGGGCGAGCAGTTCTTC. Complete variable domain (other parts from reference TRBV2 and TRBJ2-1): EPEVTQTPSHQVTQMGQEVILRCVPISNHLYFYWYRQILGQKVEFLVSFYNNEISEKSEIFDDQFSVERPDGSNFTLKIRSTKLEDSAMYFCASTSAVGRGEQFFGPGTRLTVL.

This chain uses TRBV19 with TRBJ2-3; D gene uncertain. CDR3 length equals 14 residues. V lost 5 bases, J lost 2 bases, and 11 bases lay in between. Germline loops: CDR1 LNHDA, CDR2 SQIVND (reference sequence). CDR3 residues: CASSFDRFTDTQYF. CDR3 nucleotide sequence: TGTGCCAGTAGTTTTGACCGATTCACAGATACGCAGTATTTT.

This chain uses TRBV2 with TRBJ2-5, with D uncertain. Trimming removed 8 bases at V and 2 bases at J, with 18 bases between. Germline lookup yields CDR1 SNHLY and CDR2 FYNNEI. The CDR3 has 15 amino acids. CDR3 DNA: TGTGCCAGCCTCAAATCGGCGATTCTACAAGAGACCCAGTACTTC. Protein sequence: CASLKSAILQETQYF.

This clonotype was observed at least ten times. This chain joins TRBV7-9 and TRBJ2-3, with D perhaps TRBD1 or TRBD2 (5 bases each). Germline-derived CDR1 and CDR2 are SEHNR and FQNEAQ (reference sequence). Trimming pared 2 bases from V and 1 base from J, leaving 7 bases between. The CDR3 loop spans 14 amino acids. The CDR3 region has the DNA TGTGCCAGCAGCTTACAGGGAGGCACAGATACGCAGTATTTT. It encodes CASSLQGGTDTQYF.

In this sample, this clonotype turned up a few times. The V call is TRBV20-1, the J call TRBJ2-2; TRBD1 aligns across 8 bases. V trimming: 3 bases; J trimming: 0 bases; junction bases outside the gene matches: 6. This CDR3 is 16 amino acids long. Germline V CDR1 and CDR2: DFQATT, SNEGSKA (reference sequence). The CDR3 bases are TGCAGTGCTAGTTCTGGACAGGGCGCGAACACCGGGGAGCTGTTTTTT. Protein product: CSASSGQGANTGELFF.

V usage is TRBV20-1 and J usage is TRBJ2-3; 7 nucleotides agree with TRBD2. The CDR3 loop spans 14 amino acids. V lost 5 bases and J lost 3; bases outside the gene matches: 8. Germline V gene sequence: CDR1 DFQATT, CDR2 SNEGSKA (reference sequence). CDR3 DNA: TGCAGTGCTGCCGGGGGGAGACCGACAGATACGCAGTATTTT. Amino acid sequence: CSAAGGRPTDTQYF.

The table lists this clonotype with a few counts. Written as DNA, the CDR3 is TGTGCCAGCAGGCCGACAGGGAGGGAAGAGACCCAGTACTTC. Protein product: CASRPTGREETQYF. The chain joins TRBV12-3 or TRBV12-4 to TRBJ2-5; TRBD1 or TRBD2 may be the D gene (7 bases each). The CDR3 has 14 amino acids. Trimming pared 6 bases from V and 3 bases from J, leaving 14 bases between.

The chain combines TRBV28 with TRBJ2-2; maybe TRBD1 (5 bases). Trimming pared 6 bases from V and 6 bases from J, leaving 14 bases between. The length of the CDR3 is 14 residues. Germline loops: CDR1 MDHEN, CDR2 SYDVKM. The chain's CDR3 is CASRKKRQSGELFF. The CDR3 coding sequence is TGTGCCAGCAGAAAAAAAAGACAGTCCGGGGAGCTGTTTTTT.